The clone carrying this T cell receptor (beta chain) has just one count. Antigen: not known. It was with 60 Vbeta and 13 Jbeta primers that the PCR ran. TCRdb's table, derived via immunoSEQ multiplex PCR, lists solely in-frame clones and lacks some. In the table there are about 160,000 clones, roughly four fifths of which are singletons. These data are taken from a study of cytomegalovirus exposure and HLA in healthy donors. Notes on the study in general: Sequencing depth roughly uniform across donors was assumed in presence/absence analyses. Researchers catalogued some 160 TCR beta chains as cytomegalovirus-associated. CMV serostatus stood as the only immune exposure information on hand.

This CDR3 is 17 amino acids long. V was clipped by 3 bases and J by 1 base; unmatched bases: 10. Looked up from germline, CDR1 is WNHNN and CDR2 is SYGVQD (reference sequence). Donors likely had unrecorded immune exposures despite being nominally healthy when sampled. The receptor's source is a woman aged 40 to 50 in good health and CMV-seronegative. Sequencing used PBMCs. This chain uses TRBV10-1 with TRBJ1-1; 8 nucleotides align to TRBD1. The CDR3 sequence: CASSEGRGPWGNTEAFF. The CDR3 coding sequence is TGCGCCAGCAGTGAAGGCAGGGGGCCGTGGGGGAACACTGAAGCTTTCTTT.